This T cell receptor beta chain was sequenced in a study of T cell responses to AZD1222 COVID-19 vaccine. Study results and limitations: Just 5 or 6 AZD1222 recipients tested seropositive at baseline. Spike was spanned by vaccine-associated CD4 TCRs, with dominance at 160-218 and 743-854.

Trimming took 10 bases from V and 6 from J, leaving 16 bases between them. The V gene's germline CDR1 is ENHRY and CDR2 SYGVKD. This CDR3 comprises 13 residues. Turning to this clone: Its target is not known.

Data came from immunoSEQ multiplex PCR; TCRdb stores just in-frame clones and leaves some out. Of about 130,000 clones listed, approximately 90% are singletons. The source material was peripheral blood, sampled on day 0 of AZD1222 vaccination. This clonotype originated in an adult in good health. The V gene is TRBV10-3, the J gene TRBJ1-5; maybe TRBD1 (5 bases). The CDR3: CASNDWGGQPQHF. The CDR3, as DNA: TGTGCCAGCAACGACTGGGGGGGTCAGCCCCAGCATTTT.